Listed below are T cell receptor beta chains from one sample, sequenced in a study of blood T cell repertoires in COVID-19. Here immunoSEQ multiplex PCR was the method, and the copy in TCRdb shows in-frame clones only, minus some. The top ten hold about 4.9% of the sample, which has 85,000 to 95,000 clones, about nine tenths seen once. Material: peripheral blood. Receptors were obtained from a man between 60 and 75 years old with COVID-19, enrolled during active disease. CDR3s include the opening cysteine and the closing phenylalanine or tryptophan. D genes are given only for firm matches. Not all rows give a size; the values are once, few, many and, for expanded clones, a class.

>TRBD1|TRBJ2-7|TRBV5-4|-
TGTGCCAGCAGCCCCGGGACAGGCGGTAATGGCGAGCAGTACTTC
CASSPGTGGNGEQYF
>-|TRBJ1-5|TRBV3-1/TRBV3-2|-
TGTGCCAGCAGCCGCTTCGTGGGGGCTCAGCCCCAGCATTTT
CASSRFVGAQPQHF
>-|TRBJ1-2|TRBV30|-
TGTGCCTGGAGTGTGGGGGGGGCGCGGTTTAGTGGCTACACCTTC
CAWSVGGARFSGYTF
>TRBD2|TRBJ2-3|TRBV7-8|once
TGTGCCAGCAGCTCGGCGGGAGGGCCAGATACGCAGTATTTT
CASSSAGGPDTQYF
>TRBD1|TRBJ2-1|TRBV9|-
TGTGCCAGCAGCGGGTGGACAGGGCTCAATGAGCAGTTCTTC
CASSGWTGLNEQFF
>TRBD1|TRBJ2-5|TRBV24-1|-
TGTGCCACCAGTGATTTTAAACAGGGGGCAAGGGAGACCCAGTACTTC
CATSDFKQGARETQYF
>-|TRBJ1-2|TRBV29-1|-
TGCAGCGGTGCCAGGGGAAACTATGGCTACACCTTC
CSGARGNYGYTF
>-|TRBJ2-2|TRBV5-4|-
TGTGCCAGCAGCTTGGACAGGGCCACCGGGGAGCTGTTTTTT
CASSLDRATGELFF
>TRBD2|TRBJ2-5|TRBV7-2|-
TGTGCCAGCAGCTCACTAGCGGGAGGAGAGACCCAGTACTTC
CASSSLAGGETQYF
>-|TRBJ1-5|TRBV10-3|-
TGTGCCATCAGTGAGTCGGGAGGGTACCAGCCCCAGCATTTT
CAISESGGYQPQHF
>TRBD1|TRBJ2-1|TRBV6-5|once
TGTGCCAGCAGTACCCGACAGGGGATTATGAATGAGCAGTTCTTC
CASSTRQGIMNEQFF